This T cell receptor (beta chain) was captured by sequencing in a study of T cell clonality in common variable immunodeficiency (dated by TCRdb to the mid-2010s). The investigation overall reported the following: Reportedly, TCRbeta sequences from CVID had fewer deletions and N-nucleotide insertions, and highly modified clones with 13 or more V deletions were absent from CVID. According to the authors, finding the cause of the higher clonality in CVID would require sequencing the repertoires of T cell subpopulations. Despite equal DNA input, controls averaged roughly 89,000 unique sequences per sample versus some 30,000 in CVID samples. Patient heterogeneity within the CVID cohort put limits on correlating repertoire features with clinical complications. CVID subjects shared fewer TCRbeta clones with each other than healthy controls did (p < 0.0001). TCRbeta clonality was higher in CVID subjects than in healthy controls (t-test p = 0.018), and the increase was most characteristic of about a third of subjects.

Looking up the germline V gene yields CDR1 SGHTA and CDR2 FQGTGA. The CDR3 runs 15 amino acids, cysteine and phenylalanine included. The DNA shown is the part of the CDR3 that was read: 36 bases, in frame from base 1. Trimmed from V: 2 bases; trimmed from J: 0 bases; junction bases lacking a gene match: 0. The sample holds many counts of this clone. The target of this receptor is not known. The read falls 3 residues short of the CDR3 end, and the missing part is taken from the germline J gene. CVID was diagnosed by standard criteria: serum IgG, IgA and/or IgM reduced below normal range, plus specific antibody deficiency. There were 40 to 50 subjects in the CVID group (about 29 male and about 15 female), ranging in age from roughly 9 to 65 years, with a mean age of 40. Most CVID patients and most healthy controls were of Caucasian heritage. At the time of study participation, every CVID subject had been on replacement immunoglobulin therapy for at least one year. At the time of blood collection, no CVID subject was ill or was being treated with immunomodulatory or immunosuppressive medication. Heparinized peripheral whole blood samples of about 4.5 to 9 ml were obtained from each donor. TCRbeta CDR3 repertoires were sequenced from genomic DNA of adults with common variable immune deficiency (CVID) and healthy adult controls. Diluted blood was density-centrifuged over Hypaque 1077 or Ficoll-Paque to isolate peripheral blood mononuclear cells. Genomic DNA was extracted from unsorted mononuclear cells by Qiagen column purification or by a centrifugation-based method.

CVID samples and control samples contributed equivalent amounts of genomic DNA as sequencing input. For every sample, a 60 bp segment covering the rearranged TCRbeta CDR3 region was amplified and then sequenced. The immunoSEQ assay, a bias-corrected multiplex PCR combined with high-throughput sequencing, was used to amplify TCRbeta. The paper's processing steps were these. Every unique nucleotide sequence counted as a clone and was annotated with V, D and J genes, copy number and frequency. Sequences were labeled productive if in frame, and non-productive if out of frame or containing stop codons. Clonality was calculated from Shannon's entropy as previously described. The predicted amino acid sequences of productive clones were used to derive the mean CDR3 Kyte-Doolittle hydropathy. The R hclust function was used to hierarchically cluster scaled V gene usage with Manhattan distance and complete linkage. To assess clone sharing by CDR3 amino acid sequence, 12 repertoires per group were resampled over 100 rounds. Repertoires were searched for 60 to 80 published EBV-specific and 245 published CMV-specific TCRbeta sequences. After two CVID samples that produced fewer than 10,000 sequences were dropped from the analysis, 42 CVID repertoires remained. As stored in TCRdb, this immuneACCESS dataset retains in-frame rearrangements with V and J assigned. A fraction of the clones does not appear; measured against another copy, unresolved V genes explain less than half of the discrepancy, and the remainder lacks a known reason. That table is the source of V, J and clone size, and D and trimming were worked out from the DNA. This sample holds 20,000 to 30,000 clones in total, without any singletons. The ten largest clones capture about 10% of the sample.

The origin of this receptor is a human donor with common variable immunodeficiency. Sequencing was performed on peripheral blood mononuclear cells. The rearranged segments are TRBV7-3 and TRBJ2-3; the junction holds 9 bases that match TRBD1. The CDR3 has the sequence CASSLGTGSTDTQYF. Partial CDR3 DNA: TGTGCCAGCAGCTTAGGGACAGGGAGCACAGATACG.